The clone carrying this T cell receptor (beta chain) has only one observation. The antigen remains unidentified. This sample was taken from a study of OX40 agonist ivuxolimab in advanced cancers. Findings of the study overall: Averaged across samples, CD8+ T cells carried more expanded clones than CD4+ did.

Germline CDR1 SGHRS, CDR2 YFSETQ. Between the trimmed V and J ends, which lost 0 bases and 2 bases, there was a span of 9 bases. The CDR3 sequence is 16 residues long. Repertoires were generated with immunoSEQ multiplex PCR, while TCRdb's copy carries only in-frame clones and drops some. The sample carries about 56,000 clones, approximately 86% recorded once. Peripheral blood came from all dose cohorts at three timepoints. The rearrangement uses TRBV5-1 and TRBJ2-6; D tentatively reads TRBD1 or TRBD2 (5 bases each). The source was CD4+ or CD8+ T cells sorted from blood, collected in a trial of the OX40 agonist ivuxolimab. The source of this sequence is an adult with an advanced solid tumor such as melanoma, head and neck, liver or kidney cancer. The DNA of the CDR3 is TGCGCCAGCAGCTTGGCCCGGGGCGCTGGGGCCAACGTCCTGACTTTC. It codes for CASSLARGAGANVLTF.